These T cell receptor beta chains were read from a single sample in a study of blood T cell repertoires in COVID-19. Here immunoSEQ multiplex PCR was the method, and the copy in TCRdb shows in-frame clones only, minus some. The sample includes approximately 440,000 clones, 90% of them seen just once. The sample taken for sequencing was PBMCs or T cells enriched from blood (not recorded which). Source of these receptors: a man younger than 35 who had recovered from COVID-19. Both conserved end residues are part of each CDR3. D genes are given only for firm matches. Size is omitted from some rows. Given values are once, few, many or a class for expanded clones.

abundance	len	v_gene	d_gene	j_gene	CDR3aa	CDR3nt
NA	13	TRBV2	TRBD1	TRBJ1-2	CASRMDRAYGYTF	TGTGCCAGCAGGATGGACAGGGCCTATGGCTACACCTTC
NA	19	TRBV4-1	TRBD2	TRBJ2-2	CASSHPSGTSVPNTGELFF	TGCGCCAGCAGCCATCCTTCAGGGACTAGCGTCCCGAACACCGGGGAGCTGTTTTTT
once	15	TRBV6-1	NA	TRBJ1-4	CASSEALGLVEKLFF	TGTGCCAGCAGTGAAGCGTTGGGGCTGGTGGAAAAACTGTTTTTT
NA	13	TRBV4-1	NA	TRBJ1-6	CASPRPGLSPLHF	TGCGCCAGCCCCAGACCAGGGTTGTCACCCCTCCACTTT
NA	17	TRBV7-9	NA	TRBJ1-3	CASSSRAGLISGNTIYF	TGTGCCAGCAGCTCGCGGGCAGGACTAATCTCTGGAAACACCATATATTTT
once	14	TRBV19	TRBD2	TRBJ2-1	CASSEAGGRNEQFF	TGTGCCAGTAGTGAAGCGGGAGGGCGGAATGAGCAGTTCTTC
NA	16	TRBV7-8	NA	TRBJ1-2	CASSLMGRGLDYGYTF	TGTGCCAGCAGCTTAATGGGTCGAGGGTTGGACTATGGCTACACCTTC
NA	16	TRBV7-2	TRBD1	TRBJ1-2	CASSSLPGQGNYGYTF	TGTGCCAGCAGCTCCCTTCCGGGACAGGGTAACTATGGCTACACCTTC
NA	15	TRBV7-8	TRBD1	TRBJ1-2	CASSPGQGPLYGYTF	TGTGCCAGCAGCCCGGGACAGGGTCCCCTCTATGGCTACACCTTC
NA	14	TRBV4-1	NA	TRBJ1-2	CASSQDRNSRGYTF	TGCGCCAGCAGCCAAGATCGAAACTCCCGAGGCTACACCTTC
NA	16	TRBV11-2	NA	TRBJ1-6	CASSLQGGGFNSPLHF	TGTGCCAGCAGCTTACAAGGGGGGGGCTTCAATTCACCCCTCCACTTT
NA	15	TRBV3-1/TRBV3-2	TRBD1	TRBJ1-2	CASSQDVGQGYGYTF	TGTGCCAGCAGCCAAGATGTGGGACAGGGCTATGGCTACACCTTC
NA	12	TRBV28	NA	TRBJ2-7	CASSLEGYEQYF	TGTGCCAGCAGTTTAGAGGGCTACGAGCAGTACTTC
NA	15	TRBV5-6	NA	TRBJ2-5	CASSPLGEAEETQYF	TGTGCCAGCAGCCCACTCGGGGAGGCGGAGGAGACCCAGTACTTC
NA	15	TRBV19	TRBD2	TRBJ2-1	CASSIRLAMDNEQFF	TGTGCCAGTAGTATAAGACTAGCGATGGACAATGAGCAGTTCTTC
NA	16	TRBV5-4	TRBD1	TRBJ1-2	CASSPREGQGVSGYTF	TGTGCCAGCTCCCCTAGGGAGGGACAGGGCGTCTCTGGCTACACCTTC
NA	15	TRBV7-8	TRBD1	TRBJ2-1	CASSLGRQGYNEQFF	TGTGCCAGCAGCTTAGGGAGACAGGGTTACAATGAGCAGTTCTTC